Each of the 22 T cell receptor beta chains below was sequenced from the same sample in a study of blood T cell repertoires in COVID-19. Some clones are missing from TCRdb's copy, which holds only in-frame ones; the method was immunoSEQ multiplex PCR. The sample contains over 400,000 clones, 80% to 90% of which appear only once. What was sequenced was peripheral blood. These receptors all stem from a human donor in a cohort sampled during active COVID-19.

CDR3 amino acids: CASSPLGGSIQETQYF. The CDR3 DNA reads as TGTGCCAGCTCACCACTCGGAGGGAGTATCCAAGAGACCCAGTACTTC. The V call is TRBV18, the J call TRBJ2-5, with D perhaps matching TRBD2 (6 bases). Germline loops: CDR1 KGHSH, CDR2 LQKENI. The CDR3 extends over 16 amino acids. V was clipped by 1 base and J by 1 base, with 13 bases between them.

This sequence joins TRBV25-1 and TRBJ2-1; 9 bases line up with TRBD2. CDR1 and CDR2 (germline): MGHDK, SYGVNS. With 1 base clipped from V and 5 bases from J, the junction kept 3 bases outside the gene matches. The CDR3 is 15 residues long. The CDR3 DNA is TGTGCCAGCAGTGAATTGACTAGCGGAGACAATGAGCAGTTCTTC. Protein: CASSELTSGDNEQFF.

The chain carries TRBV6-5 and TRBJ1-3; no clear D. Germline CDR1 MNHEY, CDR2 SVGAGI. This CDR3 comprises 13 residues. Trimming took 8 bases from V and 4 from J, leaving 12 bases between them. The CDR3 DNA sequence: TGTGCCAGCCTTGAGTCAGGCGGAAACACCATATATTTT. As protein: CASLESGGNTIYF.

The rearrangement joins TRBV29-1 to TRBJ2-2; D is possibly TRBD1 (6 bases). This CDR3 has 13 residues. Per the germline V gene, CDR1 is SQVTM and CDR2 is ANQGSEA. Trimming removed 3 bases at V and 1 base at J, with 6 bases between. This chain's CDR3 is CSVDRGNTGELFF. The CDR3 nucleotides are TGCAGCGTTGACAGGGGGAACACCGGGGAGCTGTTTTTT.

This chain's CDR3 is CASRLLESGGELFF. DNA for the CDR3: TGTGCCAGCAGGCTTCTAGAGTCTGGCGGGGAGCTGTTTTTT. This chain uses TRBV6-6 with TRBJ2-2; D remains ambiguous. Germline-derived CDR1 and CDR2 are MNHNY and SVGAGI (reference sequence). The CDR3 is 14 amino acids. Trimming cost V 6 bases and J 7 bases, with 15 bases left between them.

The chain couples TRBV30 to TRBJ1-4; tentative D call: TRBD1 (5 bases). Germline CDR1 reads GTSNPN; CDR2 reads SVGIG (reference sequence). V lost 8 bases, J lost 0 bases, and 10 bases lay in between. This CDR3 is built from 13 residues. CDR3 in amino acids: CASQGATNEKLFF. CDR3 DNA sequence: TGTGCCAGTCAGGGTGCAACTAATGAAAAACTGTTTTTT.

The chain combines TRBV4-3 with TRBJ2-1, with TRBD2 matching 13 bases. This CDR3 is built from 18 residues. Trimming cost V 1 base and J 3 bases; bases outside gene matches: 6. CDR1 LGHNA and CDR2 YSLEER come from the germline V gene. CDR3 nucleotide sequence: TGCGCCAGCAGCCAAGCCCAAGGACTAGCGGGAGTCTACAATGAGCAGTTCTTC. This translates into CASSQAQGLAGVYNEQFF.

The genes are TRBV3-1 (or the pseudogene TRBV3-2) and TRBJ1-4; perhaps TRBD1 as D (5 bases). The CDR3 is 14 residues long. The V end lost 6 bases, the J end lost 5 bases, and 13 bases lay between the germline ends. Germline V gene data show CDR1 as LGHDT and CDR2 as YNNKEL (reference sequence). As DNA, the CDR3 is TGTGCCAGCAGTCTCGGAAAGGGGAATGAAAAACTGTTTTTT. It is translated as CASSLGKGNEKLFF.

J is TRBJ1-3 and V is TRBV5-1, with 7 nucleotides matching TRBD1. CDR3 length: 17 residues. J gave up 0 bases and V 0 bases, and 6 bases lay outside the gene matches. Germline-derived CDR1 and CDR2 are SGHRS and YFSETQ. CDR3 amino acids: CASSLDPGQFSGNTIYF. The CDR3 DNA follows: TGCGCCAGCAGCTTGGATCCGGGACAGTTCTCTGGAAACACCATATATTTT.

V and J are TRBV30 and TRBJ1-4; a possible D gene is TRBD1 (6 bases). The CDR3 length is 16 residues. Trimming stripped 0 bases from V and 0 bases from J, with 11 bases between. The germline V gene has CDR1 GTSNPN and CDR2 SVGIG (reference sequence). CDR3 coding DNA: TGTGCCTGGAGTGTTTTCAGGACAGCAACTAATGAAAAACTGTTTTTT. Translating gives CAWSVFRTATNEKLFF.

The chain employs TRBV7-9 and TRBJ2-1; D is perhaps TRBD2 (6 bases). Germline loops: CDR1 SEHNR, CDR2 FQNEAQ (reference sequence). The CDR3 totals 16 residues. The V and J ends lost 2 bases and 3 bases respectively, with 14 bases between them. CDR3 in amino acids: CASSLRGLQGYNEQFF. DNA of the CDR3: TGTGCCAGCAGCTTACGGGGACTCCAGGGCTACAATGAGCAGTTCTTC. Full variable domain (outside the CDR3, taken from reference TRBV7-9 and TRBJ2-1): DTGVSQNPRHKITKRGQNVTFRCDPISEHNRLYWYRQTLGQGPEFLTYFQNEAQLEKSRLLSDRFSAERPKGSFSTLEIQRTEQGDSAMYLCASSLRGLQGYNEQFFGPGTRLTVL.

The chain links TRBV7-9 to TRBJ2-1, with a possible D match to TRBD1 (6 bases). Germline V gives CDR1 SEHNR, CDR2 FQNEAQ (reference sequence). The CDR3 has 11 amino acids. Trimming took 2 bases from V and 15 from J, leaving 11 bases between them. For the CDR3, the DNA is TGTGCCAGCAGCTTAACAGGGTCGGGGTTCTTC. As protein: CASSLTGSGFF.

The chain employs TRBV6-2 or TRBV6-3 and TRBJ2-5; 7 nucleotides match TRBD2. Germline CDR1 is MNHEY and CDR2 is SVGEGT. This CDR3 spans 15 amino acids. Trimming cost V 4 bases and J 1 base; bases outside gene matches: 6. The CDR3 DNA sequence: TGTGCCAGCAGTTCCATCGGGGGGAGCCAAGAGACCCAGTACTTC. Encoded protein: CASSSIGGSQETQYF.

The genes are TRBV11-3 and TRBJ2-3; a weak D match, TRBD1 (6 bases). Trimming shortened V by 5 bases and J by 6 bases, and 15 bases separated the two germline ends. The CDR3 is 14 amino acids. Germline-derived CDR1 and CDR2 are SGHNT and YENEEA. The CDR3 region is CASSTGTPGDTQYF. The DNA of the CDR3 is TGTGCCAGCAGCACAGGGACCCCTGGGGATACGCAGTATTTT.

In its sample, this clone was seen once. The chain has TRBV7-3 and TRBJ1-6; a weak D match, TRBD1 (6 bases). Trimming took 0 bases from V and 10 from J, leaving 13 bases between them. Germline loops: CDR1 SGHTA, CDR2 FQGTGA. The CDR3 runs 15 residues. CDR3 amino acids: CASSLTTGSSSPLHF. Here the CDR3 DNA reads TGTGCCAGCAGCTTAACCACAGGGTCTAGCTCACCCCTCCACTTT.

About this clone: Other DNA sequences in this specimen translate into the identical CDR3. Written as DNA, the CDR3 is TGCAGTGCCCGGGGAGCCTACGAGCAGTACTTC. As protein: CSARGAYEQYF. The chain carries TRBV20-1 and TRBJ2-7; tentatively, D is TRBD2 (5 bases). The germline V and J ends were trimmed by 6 bases and 2 bases, with 8 bases remaining between them. The CDR3 is 11 amino acids. Germline V gene sequence: CDR1 DFQATT, CDR2 SNEGSKA (reference sequence).

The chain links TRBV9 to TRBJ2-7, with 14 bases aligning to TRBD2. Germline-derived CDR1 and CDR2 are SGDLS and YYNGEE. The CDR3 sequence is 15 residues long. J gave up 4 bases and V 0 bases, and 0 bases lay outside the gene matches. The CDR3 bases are TGTGCCAGCAGCGTAGGGACTAGCGGGAGGTACGAGCAGTACTTC. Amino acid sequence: CASSVGTSGRYEQYF. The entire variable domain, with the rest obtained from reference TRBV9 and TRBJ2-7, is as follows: DSGVTQTPKHLITATGQRVTLRCSPRSGDLSVYWYQQSLDQGLQFLIQYYNGEERAKGNILERFSAQQFPDLHSELNLSSLELGDSALYFCASSVGTSGRYEQYFGPGTRLTVT.

The CDR3 loop reads CASSEWGSSRGNTIYF. The CDR3 DNA reads TGTGCCAGCAGTGAATGGGGCAGCTCCCGTGGAAACACCATATATTTT. The rearrangement joins TRBV25-1 to TRBJ1-3, with a possible D match to TRBD1 (5 bases). The CDR3 is 16 amino acids. From germline, CDR1 is MGHDK and CDR2 SYGVNS. V shed 1 base and J shed 3 bases, with 13 bases lying between them.

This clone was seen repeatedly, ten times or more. The CDR3 sequence is CSASNLRTGYNEQFF. DNA of the CDR3: TGCAGTGCTAGTAACCTGAGGACAGGCTACAATGAGCAGTTCTTC. The V gene is TRBV20-1, the J gene TRBJ2-1; 7 bases line up with TRBD1. CDR1 is DFQATT and CDR2 is SNEGSKA in the germline V gene (reference sequence). V dropped 3 bases and J dropped 3; count of bases not matched to a gene: 8. This CDR3 is built from 15 residues.

CDR3 residues: CASSSRWTSGYEQYF. The DNA of the CDR3 is TGTGCCAGCAGCTCCCGCTGGACTAGCGGCTACGAGCAGTACTTC. This chain uses TRBV5-6 with TRBJ2-7; 10 bases are shared with TRBD2. Germline V lookup: CDR1 SGHDT, CDR2 YYEEEE. The V segment lost 3 bases and the J segment 3 bases; nucleotides outside the gene matches: 6. The CDR3 runs to 15 residues.

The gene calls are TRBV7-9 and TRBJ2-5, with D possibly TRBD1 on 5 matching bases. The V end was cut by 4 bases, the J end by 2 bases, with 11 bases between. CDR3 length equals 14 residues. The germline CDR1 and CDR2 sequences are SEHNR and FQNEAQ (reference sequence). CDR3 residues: CASSSPREQETQYF. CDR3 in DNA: TGTGCCAGCAGCTCGCCCAGGGAACAAGAGACCCAGTACTTC.

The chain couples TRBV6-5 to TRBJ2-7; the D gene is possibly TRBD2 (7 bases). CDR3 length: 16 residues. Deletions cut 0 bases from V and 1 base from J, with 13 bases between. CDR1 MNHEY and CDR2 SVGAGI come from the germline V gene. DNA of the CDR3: TGTGCCAGCAGTTACTCAGGGGAGGGGGGGTCCTACGAGCAGTACTTC. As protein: CASSYSGEGGSYEQYF.